This T cell receptor (beta chain) was sequenced during a study of graft-versus-host responses after intestinal transplantation. TCRdb keeps only in-frame clones here, not all; method: immunoSEQ multiplex PCR. This repertoire shows 20,000 to 25,000 clones, roughly 79% found once; its top ten account for 3%. CDR3 length: 15 residues. V dropped 6 bases and J dropped 4 bases, with 18 bases sitting between them. Germline loops: CDR1 KGHSH, CDR2 LQKENI. Lymphocytes from graft epithelium and lamina propria were isolated. The chain has TRBV18 and TRBJ1-1; D possibly corresponds to TRBD1 (5 bases). The clonotype comes from a human patient who received an intestinal transplant, so some T cells may come from the graft donor. This specimen consisted of ileum tissue, obtained 12 days after intestinal transplant. The DNA of the CDR3 is TGTGCCAGCTCCCCCTCGGAGGGGCAGGTCACTGAAGCTTTCTTT. Encoded protein: CASSPSEGQVTEAFF.